This TCR beta chain was sequenced during a study of glioma-infiltrating T cells. This clonotype has a handful of counts. Using RNA template, CDR3s of TCR alpha and beta were amplified with iRepertoire arm-PCR. Input was 100-400 ng of tissue mRNA or PBMC total RNA. TCRdb reprocessed the multiplex PCR reads with MiXCR, giving one entry per CDR3 protein. The sample has around 140,000 distinct CDR3 sequences; 30% to 40% are singletons. Sequences were obtained from glioma tissue, nonneoplastic brain tissue, or PBMCs (not recorded which). The TCR was taken from a human donor with low-grade glioma or glioblastoma, undergoing nonglioma brain surgery, or in good health (not recorded which).

CDR3 region: CASRGDESSYNSPLHF. The CDR3 DNA reads TGTGCCAGCAGGGGGGACGAGAGCTCCTATAATTCACCCCTCCACTTT. This sequence joins TRBV6-1 and TRBJ1-6, with a tentative D call TRBD1 (5 bases). Germline V gene lookup returns CDR1 MNHNS and CDR2 SASEGT. CDR3 length equals 16 residues. Trimming stripped 6 bases from V and 0 bases from J, with 12 bases between.